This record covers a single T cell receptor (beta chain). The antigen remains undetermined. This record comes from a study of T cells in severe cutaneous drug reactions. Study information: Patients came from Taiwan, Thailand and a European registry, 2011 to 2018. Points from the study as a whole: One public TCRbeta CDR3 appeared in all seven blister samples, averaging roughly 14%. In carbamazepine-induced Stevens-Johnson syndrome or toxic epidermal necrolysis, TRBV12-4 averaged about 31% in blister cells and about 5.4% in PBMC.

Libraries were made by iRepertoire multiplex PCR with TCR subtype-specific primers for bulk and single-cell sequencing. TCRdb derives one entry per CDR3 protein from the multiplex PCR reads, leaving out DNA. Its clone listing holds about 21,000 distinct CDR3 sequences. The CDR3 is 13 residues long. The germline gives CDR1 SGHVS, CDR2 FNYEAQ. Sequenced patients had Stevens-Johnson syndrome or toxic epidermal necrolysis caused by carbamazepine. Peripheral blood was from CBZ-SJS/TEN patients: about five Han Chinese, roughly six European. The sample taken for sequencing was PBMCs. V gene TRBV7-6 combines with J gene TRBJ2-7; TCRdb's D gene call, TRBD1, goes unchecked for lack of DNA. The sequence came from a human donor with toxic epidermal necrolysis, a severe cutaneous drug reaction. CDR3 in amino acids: CATSGTGNGEQYF.